These 23 T cell receptor beta chains were all obtained from the same sample, sequenced in a study of shared clonotypes between healthy human individuals. Here immunoSEQ multiplex PCR was the method, and the copy in TCRdb shows in-frame clones only, minus some. The table includes more than 850,000 clones, 78% detected once. The sequencing input was memory CD4+ T cells from PBMCs. As to subset: CD45RA-negative fraction. The receptors derive from a man between 18 and 35 years old in good health. Some clones in this sample may be carry-over from other donors' samples.

This clone was seen only a few times. This same CDR3 is encoded by further DNA sequences in the sample. J is TRBJ1-1 and V is TRBV7-9; no clear D gene. The germline V gene encodes CDR1 SEHNR and CDR2 FQNEAQ (reference sequence). The CDR3 loop spans 12 amino acids. V was clipped by 4 bases and J by 5 bases, with 8 bases between them. In DNA, the CDR3 is TGTGCCAGCAGCTCCCTGGGTACTGAAGCTTTCTTT. Residues: CASSSLGTEAFF.

The table lists this clone with a few counts. CDR3 nucleotides: TGTGCCAGAGCTGGGGATTCGAACACTGAAGCTTTCTTT. Protein product: CARAGDSNTEAFF. The rearrangement links TRBV2 to TRBJ1-1; D unclear. CDR1 and CDR2 (germline): SNHLY, FYNNEI. Trimming cost V 9 bases and J 1 base, with 12 bases left between them. The CDR3 consists of 13 residues.

The rearrangement uses TRBV28 and TRBJ1-4; D is unresolved. The V gene's germline CDR1 is MDHEN and CDR2 SYDVKM. The V gene lost 5 bases and the J gene lost 15 bases, with 16 bases spanning the gap. The CDR3 length is 12 residues. This CDR3 reads CASSDSLRVVFF. The CDR3 coding sequence is TGTGCCAGCAGTGACTCCTTACGGGTGGTGTTTTTT.

For this clone: The identical CDR3 is also encoded by other nucleotide sequences in the sample. The V and J genes are TRBV11-3 and TRBJ2-3, with D hard to call. The ends were cut back, 1 base at V and 1 base at J, with 3 bases in the middle. Germline V CDR1 and CDR2: SGHNT, YENEEA. The CDR3 has 13 amino acids. The CDR3 loop is CASSLGGTDTQYF. Here the CDR3 DNA reads TGTGCCAGCAGCTTAGGGGGCACAGATACGCAGTATTTT.

J is TRBJ2-5 and V is TRBV30; the D is unclear. The DNA end favors TRBJ2-7, so the J call may be wrong. Germline V CDR1 and CDR2: GTSNPN, SVGIG (reference sequence). This CDR3 is built from 12 residues. The CDR3 sequence: CAWSGPSYEQYF. CDR3 in DNA: TGTGCCTGGAGTGGACCCTCCTACGAGCAGTACTTC.

This clone has just one count. V gene TRBV29-1 combines with J gene TRBJ2-1; 13 nucleotides line up with TRBD2. With 8 bases clipped from V and 9 bases from J, the junction kept 10 bases outside the gene matches. The CDR3 has 14 amino acids. The germline gives CDR1 SQVTM, CDR2 ANQGSEA. The CDR3 region is CSSAGLAGEVEQFF. The CDR3 DNA follows: TGCAGCTCTGCCGGACTAGCGGGAGAGGTTGAGCAGTTCTTC.

This chain uses TRBV29-1 with TRBJ2-7; 11 nucleotides align to TRBD1. The CDR3 length is 15 residues. The J segment lost 3 bases and the V segment lost 7 bases, leaving 11 bases of the junction unmatched. Germline V gene sequence: CDR1 SQVTM, CDR2 ANQGSEA. The CDR3 region is CSATGTGGALYEQYF. CDR3 DNA: TGCAGCGCGACCGGGACAGGGGGAGCGCTCTACGAGCAGTACTTC.

This clone was counted only a few times. The CDR3 spells CASSDGQPGRGYTF. CDR3 DNA sequence: TGTGCCAGCAGTGACGGACAGCCCGGCCGCGGCTACACCTTC. The chain links TRBV2 to TRBJ1-2; possible D gene TRBD1, 6 bases. This CDR3 spans 14 amino acids. The germline gives CDR1 SNHLY, CDR2 FYNNEI. Trimming took 3 bases from V and 8 from J, leaving 16 bases between them.

The chain links TRBV18 to TRBJ2-7; D gene uncertain. Per germline, CDR1 KGHSH and CDR2 LQKENI. The CDR3 totals 14 residues. Trimming shortened V by 6 bases and J by 3 bases, and 15 bases separated the two germline ends. Here the CDR3 reads CASSDTVVRYEQYF. In DNA, the CDR3 is TGTGCCAGCTCTGATACCGTGGTTCGCTACGAGCAGTACTTC.

This clone was detected only a few times. The chain couples TRBV2 to TRBJ1-1; weak D call: TRBD1 (5 bases). Trimming took 8 bases from V and 5 from J, leaving 18 bases between them. Germline V gene data show CDR1 as SNHLY and CDR2 as FYNNEI. This CDR3 spans 14 amino acids. The CDR3 nucleotides are TGTGCCAGCGCCGGGGACCTAGGGTGGACTGAAGCTTTCTTT. This codes for CASAGDLGWTEAFF.

V is TRBV4-3 and J is TRBJ1-1; maybe TRBD1 (6 bases). Deletions cut 4 bases from V and 0 bases from J, with 15 bases between. Germline-derived CDR1 and CDR2 are LGHNA and YSLEER. This CDR3 is built from 16 residues. The CDR3, as DNA: TGCGCCAGCAGCCGACGGACCGGGGGCTTGAACACTGAAGCTTTCTTT. The encoded protein is CASSRRTGGLNTEAFF.

In its sample, this clone was seen many times. This chain joins TRBV12-2 and TRBJ2-7; the D call of TRBD1 is as the table states it, not checked on the DNA. TRBV12-2 corresponds to a pseudogene. CDR3 length equals 15 residues. CDR3 in DNA: TGTGCAAGTCGCAAGACCCGGGACACCCACTACGAGCAGTACTTC. This codes for CASRKTRDTHYEQYF.

The rearrangement uses TRBV18 and TRBJ2-7; tentatively, D is TRBD1 (5 bases). CDR3 size: 17 residues. V was trimmed by 3 bases and J by 5 bases, leaving 23 bases between them. Germline V CDR1 and CDR2: KGHSH, LQKENI. CDR3 nucleotides: TGTGCCAGCTCACCTACACTTCTTGGGGCGCAGACCCACGAGCAGTACTTC. Residues: CASSPTLLGAQTHEQYF.

The chain links TRBV18 to TRBJ1-2, with TRBD1 matching over 8 bases. The germline V gene has CDR1 KGHSH and CDR2 LQKENI. The CDR3 totals 14 residues. Losses at the gene ends were 4 bases for V and 2 bases for J; bases not matched to a gene: 3. This CDR3 is CASSRDRLNYGYTF. The CDR3 region has the DNA TGTGCCAGCTCACGGGACAGGTTGAACTATGGCTACACCTTC.

The chain has TRBV5-6 and TRBJ2-1; possible D gene TRBD1, 6 bases. The germline gives CDR1 SGHDT, CDR2 YYEEEE. This CDR3 region has 16 residues. Trimming stripped 0 bases from V and 2 bases from J, with 12 bases between. For the CDR3, the DNA is TGTGCCAGCAGCTTGGCCTTAGGGGGTCCCTACAATGAGCAGTTCTTC. Residues: CASSLALGGPYNEQFF. The full variable domain, its missing parts supplied by reference TRBV5-6 and TRBJ2-1, is DAGVTQSPTHLIKTRGQQVTLRCSPKSGHDTVSWYQQALGQGPQFIFQYYEEEERQRGNFPDRFSGHQFPNYSSELNVNALLLGDSALYLCASSLALGGPYNEQFFGPGTRLTVL.

This chain connects TRBV18 to TRBJ2-7, with 8 nucleotides matching TRBD1. The V gene's germline CDR1 is KGHSH and CDR2 LQKENI. V trimming: 3 bases; J trimming: 0 bases; junction bases outside the gene matches: 7. CDR3 length: 16 residues. The CDR3 spells CASSPAQGAISYEQYF. In nucleotides, the CDR3 is TGTGCCAGCTCACCGGCGCAGGGGGCGATCTCCTACGAGCAGTACTTC.

The chain has TRBV6-4 and TRBJ2-5; TRBD1 or TRBD2 may be the D gene (5 bases each). Germline CDR1 MRHNA, CDR2 SNTAGT. Trimming took off 6 bases at V and 0 bases at J, with 8 bases between the two ends. CDR3 length equals 13 residues. The CDR3 bases are TGTGCCAGCAGCCAGGGAGACCAAGAGACCCAGTACTTC. It is translated as CASSQGDQETQYF.

V and J are TRBV28 and TRBJ1-5, with a tentative D call TRBD1 (6 bases). This CDR3 spans 16 amino acids. V was shortened by 3 bases and J by 1 base, with 13 bases between the two germline ends. CDR1 is MDHEN, CDR2 SYDVKM, per germline. This CDR3 is CASSFTGLGSNQPQHF. CDR3 in DNA: TGTGCCAGCAGTTTCACAGGGCTGGGGAGCAATCAGCCCCAGCATTTT. Looking up the rest from reference TRBV28 and TRBJ1-5 gives the full variable domain: DVKVTQSSRYLVKRTGEKVFLECVQDMDHENMFWYRQDPGLGLRLIYFSYDVKMKEKGDIPEGYSVSREKKERFSLILESASTNQTSMYLCASSFTGLGSNQPQHFGDGTRLSIL.

The chain combines TRBV11-3 with TRBJ2-1; weak D call: TRBD2 (5 bases). The V gene's germline CDR1 is SGHNT and CDR2 YENEEA. This CDR3 spans 14 amino acids. Trimming took 4 bases from V and 3 from J, leaving 10 bases between them. CDR3 amino acids: CASSSLAGYNEQFF. DNA for the CDR3: TGTGCCAGCAGCTCCCTCGCGGGCTACAATGAGCAGTTCTTC.

With regard to this clone: Other DNA sequences in the sample encode the same CDR3. V and J are TRBV27 and TRBJ2-2; 9 bases line up with TRBD2. The CDR3 length is 16 residues. J lost 2 bases, V lost 5 bases, and 6 bases had no gene match. Germline V gives CDR1 MNHEY, CDR2 SMNVEV (reference sequence). CDR3 nucleotides: TGTGCCAGCAGTCTAAGACTAGCGGCAAACACCGGGGAGCTGTTTTTT. Translated: CASSLRLAANTGELFF.

The chain has TRBV18 and TRBJ2-7; a possible D gene is TRBD1 (6 bases). The CDR3 covers 16 residues. V lost 4 bases and J 0 bases, leaving 16 bases between the germline ends. CDR1 and CDR2 (germline): KGHSH, LQKENI. CDR3 in amino acids: CASSLRQVSSSYEQYF. CDR3 DNA sequence: TGTGCCAGCTCACTCCGACAGGTTTCGAGCTCCTACGAGCAGTACTTC. The full variable domain, in which reference TRBV18 and TRBJ2-7 provide the parts outside the CDR3, is NAGVMQNPRHLVRRRGQEARLRCSPMKGHSHVYWYRQLPEEGLKFMVYLQKENIIDESGMPKERFSAEFPKEGPSILRIQQVVRGDSAAYFCASSLRQVSSSYEQYFGPGTRLTVT.

The chain joins TRBV25-1 to TRBJ1-2; no firm D call. The germline CDR1 and CDR2 sequences are MGHDK and SYGVNS. This CDR3 is built from 14 residues. The V and J ends lost 5 bases and 3 bases respectively, with 13 bases between them. Here the CDR3 reads CASSPDPRYYGYTF. DNA of the CDR3: TGTGCCAGCAGTCCCGACCCAAGGTACTATGGCTACACCTTC.

CDR3 region: CSVTGLNTEAFF. The CDR3 bases are TGCAGCGTTACAGGATTGAACACTGAAGCTTTCTTT. This rearrangement joins TRBV29-1 to TRBJ1-1; maybe TRBD1 (5 bases). The germline V gene encodes CDR1 SQVTM and CDR2 ANQGSEA. This CDR3 comprises 12 residues. The V and J ends lost 5 bases and 0 bases respectively, with 7 bases between them. The whole variable domain, remainder taken from reference TRBV29-1 and TRBJ1-1, is SAVISQKPSRDICQRGTSLTIQCQVDSQVTMMFWYRQQPGQSLTLIATANQGSEATYESGFVIDKFPISRPNLTFSTLTVSNMSPEDSSIYLCSVTGLNTEAFFGQGTRLTVV.